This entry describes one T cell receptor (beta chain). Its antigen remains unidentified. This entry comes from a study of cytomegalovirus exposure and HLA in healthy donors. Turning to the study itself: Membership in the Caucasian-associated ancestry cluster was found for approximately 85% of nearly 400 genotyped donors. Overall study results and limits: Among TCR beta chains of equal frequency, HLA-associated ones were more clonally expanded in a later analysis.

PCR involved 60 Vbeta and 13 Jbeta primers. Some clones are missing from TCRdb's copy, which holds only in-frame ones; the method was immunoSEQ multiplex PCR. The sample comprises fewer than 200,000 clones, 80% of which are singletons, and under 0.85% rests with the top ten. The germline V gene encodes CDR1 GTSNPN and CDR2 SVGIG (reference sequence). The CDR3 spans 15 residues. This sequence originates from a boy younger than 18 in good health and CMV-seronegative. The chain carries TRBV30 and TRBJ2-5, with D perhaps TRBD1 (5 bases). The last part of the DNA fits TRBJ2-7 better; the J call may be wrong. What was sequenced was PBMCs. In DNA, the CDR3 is TGTGCCTGGAGTGCCTATGGGCAGGGTGGGTACGAGCAGTACTTC. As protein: CAWSAYGQGGYEQYF.